The 3 T cell receptor beta chains below all came from one sample that was sequenced in a study of identical twins (dated by TCRdb to the mid-2010s). Library preparation used 5' RACE. TCRdb records Illumina HiSeq 2000 as the sequencer. The public reads were reprocessed in TCRdb via fastp at Q25 and MiXCR, keeping in-frame beta chains. Duplicate CDR3 protein sequences are folded into a single record with the most common DNA and genes. For this sample there are roughly 260,000 distinct CDR3 sequences; roughly 7.5% appear just once. The ten largest make up around 5% of the sample. This sample was also put to use in a study of yellow fever vaccine responses in identical twins.

The source material was CD8+ T cells sorted from blood. The receptors were gathered from a young woman in good health.

This clonotype appeared a few times. CDR3 sequence (DNA): TGTGCCAGCAGCTTCGGTGCCGGTTTCTCCTACAATGAGCAGTTCTTC. Translation gives CASSFGAGFSYNEQFF. This rearrangement joins TRBV13 to TRBJ2-1; unclear D gene. Germline-derived CDR1 and CDR2 are PRHDT and FYEKMQ (reference sequence). This CDR3 is built from 16 residues. Trimming stripped 3 bases from V and 0 bases from J, with 12 bases between.

This clonotype has at least ten counts. This chain connects TRBV2 to TRBJ2-5; 7 bases agree with TRBD1. The trim removed 0 bases at V and 3 bases at J, leaving 4 bases unmatched. The CDR3 is 15 amino acids. CDR1 is SNHLY, CDR2 FYNNEI, per germline. The CDR3 bases are TGTGCCAGCAGTGAAGCGCCGACAGGGAAAGAGACCCAGTACTTC. This sequence encodes CASSEAPTGKETQYF.

This clonotype occurred a few times. The genes are TRBV28 and TRBJ2-7, with TRBD1 identical over 8 bases. Germline CDR1 and CDR2: MDHEN and SYDVKM. This CDR3 has 13 amino acids. V was clipped by 10 bases and J by 4 bases; unmatched bases: 9. This chain's CDR3 is CATRMTGEYEQYF. CDR3 in DNA: TGTGCCACCCGAATGACAGGGGAATACGAGCAGTACTTC.